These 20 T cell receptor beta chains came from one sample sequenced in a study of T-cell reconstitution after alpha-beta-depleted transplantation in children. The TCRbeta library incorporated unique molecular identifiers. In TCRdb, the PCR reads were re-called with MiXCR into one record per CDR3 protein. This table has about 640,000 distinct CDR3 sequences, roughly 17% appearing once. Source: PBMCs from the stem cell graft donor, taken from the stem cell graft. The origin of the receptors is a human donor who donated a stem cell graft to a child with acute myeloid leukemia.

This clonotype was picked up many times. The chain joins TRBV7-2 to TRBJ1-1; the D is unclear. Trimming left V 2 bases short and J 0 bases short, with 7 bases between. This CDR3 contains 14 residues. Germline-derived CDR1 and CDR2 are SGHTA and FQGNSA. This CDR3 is CASSLIRMNTEAFF. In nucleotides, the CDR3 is TGTGCCAGCAGCTTAATTAGGATGAACACTGAAGCTTTCTTT.

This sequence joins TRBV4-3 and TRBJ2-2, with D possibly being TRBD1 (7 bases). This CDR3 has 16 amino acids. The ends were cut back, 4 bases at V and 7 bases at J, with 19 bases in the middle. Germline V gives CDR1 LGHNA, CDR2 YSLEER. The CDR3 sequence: CASSPGGQGRNGELFF. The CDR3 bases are TGCGCCAGCAGCCCAGGGGGGCAGGGGAGGAACGGGGAGCTGTTTTTT.

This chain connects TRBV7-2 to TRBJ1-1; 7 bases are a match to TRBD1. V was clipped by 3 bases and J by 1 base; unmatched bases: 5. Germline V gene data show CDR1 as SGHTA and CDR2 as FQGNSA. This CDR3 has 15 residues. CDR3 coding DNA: TGTGCCAGCAGCTTTACCAGGGGGTGGAACACTGAAGCTTTCTTT. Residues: CASSFTRGWNTEAFF. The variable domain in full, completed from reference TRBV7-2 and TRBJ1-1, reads GAGVSQSPSNKVTEKGKDVELRCDPISGHTALYWYRQSLGQGLEFLIYFQGNSAPDKSGLPSDRFSAERTGGSVSTLTIQRTQQEDSAVYLCASSFTRGWNTEAFFGQGTRLTVV.

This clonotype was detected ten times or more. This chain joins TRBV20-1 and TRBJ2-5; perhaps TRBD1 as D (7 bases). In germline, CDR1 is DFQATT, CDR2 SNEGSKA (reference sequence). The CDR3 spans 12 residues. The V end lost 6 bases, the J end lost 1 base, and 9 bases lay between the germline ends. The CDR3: CSARGAQETQYF. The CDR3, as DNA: TGCAGTGCCAGGGGGGCCCAAGAGACCCAGTACTTC.

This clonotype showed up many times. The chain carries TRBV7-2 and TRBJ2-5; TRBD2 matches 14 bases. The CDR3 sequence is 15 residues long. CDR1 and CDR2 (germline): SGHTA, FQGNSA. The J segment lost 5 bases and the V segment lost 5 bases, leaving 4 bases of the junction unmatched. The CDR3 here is CASSTRTSGGETQYF. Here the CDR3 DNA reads TGTGCCAGCAGCACCCGGACTAGCGGGGGGGAGACCCAGTACTTC.

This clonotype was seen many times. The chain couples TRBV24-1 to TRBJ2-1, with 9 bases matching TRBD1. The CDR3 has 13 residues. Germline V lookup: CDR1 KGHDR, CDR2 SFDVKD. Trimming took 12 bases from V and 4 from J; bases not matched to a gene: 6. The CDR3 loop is CACRDRAYNEQFF. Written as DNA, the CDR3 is TGTGCCTGCCGGGACAGGGCTTACAATGAGCAGTTCTTC.

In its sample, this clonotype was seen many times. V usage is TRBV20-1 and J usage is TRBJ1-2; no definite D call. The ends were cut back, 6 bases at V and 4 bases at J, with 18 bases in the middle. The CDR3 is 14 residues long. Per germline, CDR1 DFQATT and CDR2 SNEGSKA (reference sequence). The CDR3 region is CSASLSGKAYGYTF. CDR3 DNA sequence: TGCAGTGCGTCCCTCTCAGGAAAAGCCTATGGCTACACCTTC.

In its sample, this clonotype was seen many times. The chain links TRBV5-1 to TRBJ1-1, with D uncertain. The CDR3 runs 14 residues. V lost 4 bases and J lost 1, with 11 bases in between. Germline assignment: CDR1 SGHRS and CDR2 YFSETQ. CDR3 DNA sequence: TGCGCCAGCAGCCAGGACCCGCAGAACACTGAAGCTTTCTTT. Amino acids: CASSQDPQNTEAFF.

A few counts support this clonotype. The DNA of the CDR3 is TGTGCCAGCAGGGCAACTAGATCTGCGGGAGAGACCCAGTACTTC. Its protein is CASRATRSAGETQYF. The chain links TRBV6-1 to TRBJ2-5, with TRBD2 as a possible D gene (5 bases). V lost 6 bases and J lost 4, with 18 bases in between. CDR3 length: 15 residues. In germline, CDR1 is MNHNS, CDR2 SASEGT.

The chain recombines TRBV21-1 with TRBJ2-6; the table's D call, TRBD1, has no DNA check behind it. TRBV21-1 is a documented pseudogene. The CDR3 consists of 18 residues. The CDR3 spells CASSKVRGSGSGANVLTF. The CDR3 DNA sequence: TGTGCCAGCAGCAAAGTTAGGGGGTCCGGATCTGGGGCCAACGTCCTGACTTTC.

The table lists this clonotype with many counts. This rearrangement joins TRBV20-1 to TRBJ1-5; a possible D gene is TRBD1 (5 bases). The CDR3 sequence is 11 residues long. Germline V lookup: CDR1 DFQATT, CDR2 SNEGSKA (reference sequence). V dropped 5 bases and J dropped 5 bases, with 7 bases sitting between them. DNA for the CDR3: TGCAGTGCTGGGGGTGATCAGCCCCAGCATTTT. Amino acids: CSAGGDQPQHF.

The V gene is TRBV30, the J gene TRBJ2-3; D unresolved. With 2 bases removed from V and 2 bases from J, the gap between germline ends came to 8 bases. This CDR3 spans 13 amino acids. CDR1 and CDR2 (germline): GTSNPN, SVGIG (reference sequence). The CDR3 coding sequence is TGTGCCTGGAGTTCGGCCTTCACAGATACGCAGTATTTT. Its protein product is CAWSSAFTDTQYF.

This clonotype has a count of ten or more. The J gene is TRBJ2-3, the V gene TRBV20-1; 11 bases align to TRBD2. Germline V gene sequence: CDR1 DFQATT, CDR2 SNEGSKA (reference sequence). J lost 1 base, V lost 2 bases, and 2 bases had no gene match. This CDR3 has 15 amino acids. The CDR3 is CSARPTSGGTDTQYF. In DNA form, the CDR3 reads TGCAGTGCTAGACCGACTAGCGGGGGCACAGATACGCAGTATTTT.

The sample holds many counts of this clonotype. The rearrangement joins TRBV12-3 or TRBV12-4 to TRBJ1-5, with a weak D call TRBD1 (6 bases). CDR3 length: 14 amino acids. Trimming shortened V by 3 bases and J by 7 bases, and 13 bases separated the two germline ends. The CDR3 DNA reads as TGTGCCAGCAGTTTCGAAGGGGGAGGACAGCCCCAGCATTTT. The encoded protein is CASSFEGGGQPQHF.

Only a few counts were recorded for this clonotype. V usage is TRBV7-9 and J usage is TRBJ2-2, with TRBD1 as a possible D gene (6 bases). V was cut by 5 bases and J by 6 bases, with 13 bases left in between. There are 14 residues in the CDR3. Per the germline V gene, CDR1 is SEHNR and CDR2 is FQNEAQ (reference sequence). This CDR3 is CASSDRDRSGELFF. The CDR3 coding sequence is TGTGCCAGCAGCGATAGAGACAGGTCCGGGGAGCTGTTTTTT.

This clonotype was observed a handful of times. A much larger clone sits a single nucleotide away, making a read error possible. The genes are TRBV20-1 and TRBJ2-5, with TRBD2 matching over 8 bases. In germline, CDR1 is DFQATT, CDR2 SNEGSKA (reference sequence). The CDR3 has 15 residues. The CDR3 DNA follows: TGCTGTGCCCCTCGGCGGGGGGCTTTTCAAGAGACCCAGTACTTC. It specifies CCAPRRGAFQETQYF.

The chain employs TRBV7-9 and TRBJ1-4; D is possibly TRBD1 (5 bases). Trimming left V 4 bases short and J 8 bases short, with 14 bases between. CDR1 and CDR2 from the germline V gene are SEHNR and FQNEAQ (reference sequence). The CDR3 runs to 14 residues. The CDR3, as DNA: TGTGCCAGCAGCTCCGGGACGGGTCGGGAAAAACTGTTTTTT. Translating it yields CASSSGTGREKLFF.

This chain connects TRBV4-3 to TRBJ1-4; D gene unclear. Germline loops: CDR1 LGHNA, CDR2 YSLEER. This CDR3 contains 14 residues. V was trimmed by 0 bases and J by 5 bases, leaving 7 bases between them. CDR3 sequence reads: CASSQDYLNEKLFF. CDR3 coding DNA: TGCGCCAGCAGCCAAGATTATCTCAATGAAAAACTGTTTTTT.

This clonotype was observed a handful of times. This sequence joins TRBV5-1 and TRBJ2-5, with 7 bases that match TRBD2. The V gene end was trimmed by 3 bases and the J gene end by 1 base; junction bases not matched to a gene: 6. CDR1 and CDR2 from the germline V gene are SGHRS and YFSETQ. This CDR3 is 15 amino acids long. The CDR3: CASSSEGGFQETQYF. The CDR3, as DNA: TGCGCCAGCAGCTCGGAGGGAGGGTTCCAAGAGACCCAGTACTTC.

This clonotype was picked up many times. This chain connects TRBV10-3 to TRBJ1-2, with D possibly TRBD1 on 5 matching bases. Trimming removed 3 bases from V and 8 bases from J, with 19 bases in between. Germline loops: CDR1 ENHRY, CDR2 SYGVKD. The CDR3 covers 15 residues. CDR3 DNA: TGTGCCATCAGTGACGTCGGGCAGGGAATGGAGGGCTACACCTTC. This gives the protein CAISDVGQGMEGYTF.